This T cell receptor beta chain was sequenced during a study of blood T cell repertoires in COVID-19. Looking at the study overall: Acute and convalescent COVID-19 specimens originated in the United States, Italy and Spain. The cDNA or gDNA used as material had been derived from T cells, B-cell-depleted T cells, or PBMCs.

In the original analysis: Researchers report that nucleated cell counts were estimated from reference gene primer amplification. Generated by immunoSEQ multiplex PCR, the TCRdb table keeps only in-frame clones and is missing some. The DNA gave D and trimming, while V, J and clone size come from that table. Of hundreds of thousands of clones in the sample, around 88% were seen once. The CDR3 consists of 14 residues. The germline V gene has CDR1 SQVTM and CDR2 ANQGSEA. Trimming removed 7 bases from V and 3 bases from J; junction bases left unmatched: 9. Participants were aged roughly 18 to 89 years from around 26 US areas.

The receptor comes from a man aged 40-49 years who had recovered from COVID-19. Specimen: PBMCs or T cells enriched from blood (not recorded which). The chain carries TRBV29-1 and TRBJ2-7, with 10 bases aligning to TRBD2. CDR3 amino acids: CSAGGSSGSYEQYF. CDR3 bases: TGCAGCGCTGGGGGATCTAGCGGGAGCTACGAGCAGTACTTC.